This TCR beta chain was captured by sequencing in a study of blood T cell repertoires in COVID-19. Study-level background: COVID-19 samples from acute and convalescent phases originated in the United States, Italy and Spain. From T cells, B-cell-depleted T cells, or PBMCs came the material, which was cDNA or gDNA.

In germline, CDR1 is SGHRS, CDR2 YFSETQ. The CDR3 sequence is 15 residues long. V trimming: 0 bases; J trimming: 5 bases; junction bases outside the gene matches: 5. How the authors handled the data: Amplifying reference gene primers gave estimates of nucleated cell counts. Using immunoSEQ multiplex PCR, the repertoire was profiled, and TCRdb retains in-frame clones only, with some absent. V, J and clone size reflect that table, while D and trimming were determined from the DNA. The data hold about 20,000 clones, with around 84% observed a single time. V is TRBV5-1 and J is TRBJ2-3, with 8 bases fitting TRBD2. Source material: peripheral blood. This clonotype was obtained from a human donor with active COVID-19. The donor label of this sample is uncertain. The CDR3 DNA reads as TGCGCCAGCAGCTTGGCTGGGACTAGACAAGATACGCAGTATTTT. Amino acid sequence: CASSLAGTRQDTQYF.